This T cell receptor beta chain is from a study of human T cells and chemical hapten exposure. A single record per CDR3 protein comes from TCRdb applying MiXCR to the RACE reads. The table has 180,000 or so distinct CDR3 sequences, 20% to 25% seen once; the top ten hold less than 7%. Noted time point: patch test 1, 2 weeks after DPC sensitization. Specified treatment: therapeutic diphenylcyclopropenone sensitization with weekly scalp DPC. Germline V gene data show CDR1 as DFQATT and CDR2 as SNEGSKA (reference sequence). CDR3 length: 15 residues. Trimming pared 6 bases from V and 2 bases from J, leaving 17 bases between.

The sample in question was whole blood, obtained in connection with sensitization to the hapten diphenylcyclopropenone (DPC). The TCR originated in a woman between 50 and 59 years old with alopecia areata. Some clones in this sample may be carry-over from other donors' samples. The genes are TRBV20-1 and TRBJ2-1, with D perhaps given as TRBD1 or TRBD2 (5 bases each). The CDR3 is CSADLTGTAYNEQFF. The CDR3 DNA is TGCAGTGCGGACTTAACCGGGACGGCCTACAATGAGCAGTTCTTC.